This entry lists 21 T cell receptor beta chains sequenced from one sample in a study of cytomegalovirus exposure and HLA in healthy donors (dated by TCRdb to about 2017). The receptor library was made with the immunoSEQ multiplex PCR assay. The multiplex PCR relied on a mix of 60 forward primers for TCR Vbeta segments and 13 reverse primers for TCR Jbeta segments. TCRdb provides this immuneACCESS table in a form limited to in-frame rearrangements. Some clones are lacking; in checked studies, under half of them reflect an unresolved V gene, and why the rest are absent is not known. This sample's table has entries for around 71,000 clones. The biggest ten clones account for over 1.5% of the sample. Sequenced material: PBMCs. All receptors come from a woman under 40 in good health and CMV-seronegative.

This sequence joins TRBV6-1 and TRBJ1-5; TRBD1 matches at 8 bases. V trimming: 7 bases; J trimming: 6 bases; junction bases outside the gene matches: 11. The germline V gene encodes CDR1 MNHNS and CDR2 SASEGT. The CDR3 extends over 15 amino acids. This CDR3 reads CASIHGGQVGQPQHF. The DNA for the CDR3 is TGTGCCAGCATTCACGGGGGACAGGTCGGTCAGCCCCAGCATTTT.

The chain is built from TRBV7-8 and TRBJ1-5; unclear D gene. The CDR3 runs 13 residues. Germline CDR1 and CDR2: SGHVS and FQNEAQ. Trimming cost V 3 bases and J 10 bases, with 13 bases left between them. The CDR3 DNA is TGTGCCAGCAGCTTTGGAGGGCGGGAACCCCAGCATTTT. This sequence encodes CASSFGGREPQHF. Supplemented by reference TRBV7-8 and TRBJ1-5, the full variable domain reads GAGVSQSPRYKVAKRGQDVALRCDPISGHVSLFWYQQALGQGPEFLTYFQNEAQLDKSGLPSDRFFAERPEGSVSTLKIQRTQQEDSAVYLCASSFGGREPQHFGDGTRLSIL.

V and J are TRBV15 and TRBJ2-2, with 8 positions matching TRBD2. The CDR3 extends over 15 amino acids. The germline CDR1 and CDR2 sequences are LNHNV and YYDKDF (reference sequence). The V segment lost 4 bases and the J segment 5 bases; nucleotides outside the gene matches: 6. CDR3 residues: CATSTGLAETGELFF. DNA of the CDR3: TGTGCCACCAGCACCGGACTAGCTGAGACCGGGGAGCTGTTTTTT. Using reference TRBV15 and TRBJ2-2 for the parts outside the CDR3, the full variable domain is DAMVIQNPRYQVTQFGKPVTLSCSQTLNHNVMYWYQQKSSQAPKLLFHYYDKDFNNEADTPDNFQSRRPNTSFCFLDIRSPGLGDTAMYLCATSTGLAETGELFFGEGSRLTVL.

This rearrangement joins TRBV29-1 to TRBJ1-2; no clear D. This CDR3 region has 15 residues. V lost 1 base and J 8 bases, leaving 20 bases between the germline ends. Germline V lookup: CDR1 SQVTM, CDR2 ANQGSEA. CDR3: CSVEGQVVDDGGYTF. The CDR3, as DNA: TGCAGCGTTGAAGGGCAGGTTGTGGATGATGGAGGCTACACCTTC.

V is TRBV4-2 and J is TRBJ1-6, with D hard to call. Trimming removed 3 bases at V and 8 bases at J, with 17 bases between. Germline CDR1 LGHNA, CDR2 YNFKEQ. This CDR3 region has 16 residues. The CDR3 region is CASSQPWEREYSPLHF. The CDR3 region has the DNA TGTGCCAGCAGCCAGCCGTGGGAAAGGGAGTATTCACCCCTCCACTTT.

The chain uses TRBV6-1 and TRBJ1-2, with 8 positions matching TRBD1. The V segment lost 3 bases and the J segment 4 bases; nucleotides outside the gene matches: 10. This CDR3 region has 16 residues. Germline assignment: CDR1 MNHNS and CDR2 SASEGT. CDR3 nucleotide sequence: TGTGCCAGCAGTGAGGCGACAGGGGAAGGAGGCTATGGCTACACCTTC. Encoded protein: CASSEATGEGGYGYTF.

This chain joins TRBV7-9 and TRBJ2-1; 7 nucleotides match TRBD2. J lost 9 bases, V lost 5 bases, and 4 bases had no gene match. CDR1 is SEHNR and CDR2 is FQNEAQ in the germline V gene (reference sequence). The CDR3 extends over 12 amino acids. Here the CDR3 DNA reads TGTGCCAGCAGCCTGACTAGCAGTGAGCAGTTCTTC. It yields the protein CASSLTSSEQFF.

This chain connects TRBV5-6 to TRBJ1-3; no clear D. CDR3 size: 12 residues. V was clipped by 8 bases and J by 0 bases, with 6 bases between them. The germline gives CDR1 SGHDT, CDR2 YYEEEE. This CDR3 reads CARARSGNTIYF. The CDR3 bases are TGTGCCAGGGCCCGCTCTGGAAACACCATATATTTT.

This clone shows up as medium-sized (0.01 to 0.1%) by frequency. The chain couples TRBV7-9 to TRBJ1-4; tentatively, D is TRBD1 (5 bases). The CDR3 runs to 15 residues. Looked up from germline, CDR1 is SEHNR and CDR2 is FQNEAQ (reference sequence). The germline V and J ends were trimmed by 3 bases and 5 bases, with 13 bases remaining between them. CDR3 in amino acids: CASSLKQDPNEKLFF. Written as DNA, the CDR3 is TGTGCCAGCAGCTTGAAACAGGACCCCAATGAAAAACTGTTTTTT.

The chain is built from TRBV5-1 and TRBJ2-7; a possible D gene is TRBD1 (6 bases). CDR1 and CDR2 (germline): SGHRS, YFSETQ. CDR3 length equals 15 residues. V was shortened by 4 bases and J by 5 bases, with 19 bases between the two germline ends. CDR3 bases: TGCGCCAGCAGCATCCGGGACATCGACATCCACGAGCAGTACTTC. This translates into CASSIRDIDIHEQYF.

The CDR3 region has the DNA TGTGCCACCAGCAGAGATGACAGGACCGGGGAGCTGTTTTTT. It encodes CATSRDDRTGELFF. The chain is built from TRBV15 and TRBJ2-2; tentative D call: TRBD1 (6 bases). The CDR3 sequence is 14 residues long. The V and J ends lost 0 bases and 5 bases respectively, with 7 bases between them. CDR1 is LNHNV and CDR2 is YYDKDF in the germline V gene (reference sequence).

The chain carries TRBV11-2 and TRBJ2-4; 11 bases agree with TRBD2. V shed 5 bases and J 7 bases; nucleotides not matched to a gene: 7. The germline CDR1 and CDR2 sequences are SGHAT and FQNNGV. This CDR3 is built from 15 residues. CDR3: CASSPTSGSGNIQYF. CDR3 DNA sequence: TGTGCCAGCAGCCCAACTAGCGGGAGTGGTAACATTCAGTACTTC.

J is TRBJ1-1 and V is TRBV7-9; TRBD1 aligns across 7 bases. CDR1 and CDR2 (germline): SEHNR, FQNEAQ (reference sequence). The V segment lost 4 bases and the J segment 1 base; nucleotides outside the gene matches: 6. CDR3 size: 15 residues. The CDR3: CASSSKGTANTEAFF. The CDR3 bases are TGTGCCAGCAGCTCCAAAGGGACAGCGAACACTGAAGCTTTCTTT.

V usage is TRBV5-1 and J usage is TRBJ2-3, with TRBD2 matching 12 bases. Germline CDR1 SGHRS, CDR2 YFSETQ. J lost 0 bases, V lost 6 bases, and 2 bases had no gene match. The CDR3 is 15 amino acids. In DNA form, the CDR3 reads TGCGCCAGCATGACTAGCGGGGGAAGCACAGATACGCAGTATTTT. Protein sequence: CASMTSGGSTDTQYF. The whole variable domain, remainder taken from reference TRBV5-1 and TRBJ2-3, is KAGVTQTPRYLIKTRGQQVTLSCSPISGHRSVSWYQQTPGQGLQFLFEYFSETQRNKGNFPGRFSGRQFSNSRSEMNVSTLELGDSALYLCASMTSGGSTDTQYFGPGTRLTVL.

The gene calls are TRBV18 and TRBJ2-7; weak D call: TRBD1 (5 bases). The V end was cut by 5 bases, the J end by 3 bases, with 8 bases between. This CDR3 region has 12 residues. Germline-derived CDR1 and CDR2 are KGHSH and LQKENI. The DNA for the CDR3 is TGTGCCAGCTCAACAGGATTCTACGAGCAGTACTTC. It specifies CASSTGFYEQYF.

V is TRBV5-4 and J is TRBJ2-7; D is unclear. With 0 bases removed from V and 1 base from J, the gap between germline ends came to 8 bases. The germline gives CDR1 SGHNT, CDR2 YYREEE (reference sequence). The CDR3 contains 14 residues. The CDR3: CASSLGAQSYEQYF. The CDR3 DNA reads TGTGCCAGCAGCTTGGGGGCACAGTCCTACGAGCAGTACTTC.

The chain recombines TRBV19 with TRBJ2-1; TRBD2 agrees at 7 bases. CDR3 size: 18 residues. Unmatched junction bases numbered 12, after V lost 1 base and J lost 3 bases. Germline lookup yields CDR1 LNHDA and CDR2 SQIVND (reference sequence). The CDR3 coding sequence is TGTGCCAGTAGTATAGTGGGTCGGACTAGGCAACACTACAATGAGCAGTTCTTC. As protein: CASSIVGRTRQHYNEQFF.

The chain links TRBV6-5 to TRBJ1-1; the match to TRBD1 covers 9 bases. V dropped 10 bases and J dropped 0; count of bases not matched to a gene: 9. This CDR3 has 15 amino acids. Germline CDR1 and CDR2: MNHEY and SVGAGI. The CDR3 DNA follows: TGTGCCACCAGGACGGGGACAGGGCTGAACACTGAAGCTTTCTTT. Its protein is CATRTGTGLNTEAFF.

As regards this clone: Other DNA sequences in this sample translate to the same CDR3. V is TRBV4-3 and J is TRBJ1-2, with unresolved D. Germline V CDR1 and CDR2: LGHNA, YSLEER. The ends were cut back, 0 bases at V and 4 bases at J, with 6 bases in the middle. The CDR3 length is 13 residues. CDR3 protein: CASSQDGGYGYTF. The CDR3 DNA reads TGCGCCAGCAGCCAAGATGGAGGCTATGGCTACACCTTC.

The chain couples TRBV25-1 to TRBJ2-7, with D possibly being TRBD1 (6 bases). The V gene lost 7 bases and the J gene lost 0 bases, with 16 bases spanning the gap. The CDR3 runs 15 residues. CDR1 is MGHDK and CDR2 is SYGVNS in the germline V gene. CDR3 sequence reads: CASTQLGADSYEQYF. The DNA of the CDR3 is TGTGCCAGCACCCAGTTGGGGGCGGACTCCTACGAGCAGTACTTC.

The chain has TRBV13 and TRBJ2-7; 9 nucleotides match TRBD2. The germline CDR1 and CDR2 sequences are PRHDT and FYEKMQ (reference sequence). V was clipped by 5 bases and J by 2 bases; unmatched bases: 7. The CDR3 is made up of 15 amino acids. The CDR3 region has the DNA TGTGCCAGCAGCACCGGGACTAGCAGCGCCTACGAGCAGTACTTC. This encodes CASSTGTSSAYEQYF. Complete variable domain (other parts from reference TRBV13 and TRBJ2-7): AAGVIQSPRHLIKEKRETATLKCYPIPRHDTVYWYQQGPGQDPQFLISFYEKMQSDKGSIPDRFSAQQFSDYHSELNMSSLELGDSALYFCASSTGTSSAYEQYFGPGTRLTVT.